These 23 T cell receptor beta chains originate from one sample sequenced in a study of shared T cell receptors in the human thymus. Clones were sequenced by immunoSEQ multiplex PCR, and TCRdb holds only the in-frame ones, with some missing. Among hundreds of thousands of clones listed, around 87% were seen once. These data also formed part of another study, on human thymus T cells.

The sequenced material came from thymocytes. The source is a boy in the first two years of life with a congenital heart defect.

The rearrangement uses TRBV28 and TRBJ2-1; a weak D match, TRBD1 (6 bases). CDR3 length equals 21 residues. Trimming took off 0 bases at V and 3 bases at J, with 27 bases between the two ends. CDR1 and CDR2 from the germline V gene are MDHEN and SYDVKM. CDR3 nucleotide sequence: TGTGCCAGCAGTTTATGTTGGGGGCTCTCGACCCGGCAGGGGAACTACAATGAGCAGTTCTTC. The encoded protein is CASSLCWGLSTRQGNYNEQFF. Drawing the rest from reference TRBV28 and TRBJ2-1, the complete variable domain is DVKVTQSSRYLVKRTGEKVFLECVQDMDHENMFWYRQDPGLGLRLIYFSYDVKMKEKGDIPEGYSVSREKKERFSLILESASTNQTSMYLCASSLCWGLSTRQGNYNEQFFGPGTRLTVL.

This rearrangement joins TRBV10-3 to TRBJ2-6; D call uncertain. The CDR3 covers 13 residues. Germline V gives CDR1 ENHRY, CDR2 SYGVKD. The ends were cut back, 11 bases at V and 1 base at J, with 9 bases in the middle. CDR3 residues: CALSNSGANVLTF. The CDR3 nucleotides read TGTGCCTTAAGCAATTCTGGGGCCAACGTCCTGACTTTC.

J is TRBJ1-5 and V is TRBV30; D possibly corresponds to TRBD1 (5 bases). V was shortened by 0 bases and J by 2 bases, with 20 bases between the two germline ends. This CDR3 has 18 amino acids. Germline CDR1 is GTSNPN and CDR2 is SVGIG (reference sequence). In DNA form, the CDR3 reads TGTGCCTGGAGTGTAAGGGGCCACTCGGTTGAAGGCAATCAGCCCCAGCATTTT. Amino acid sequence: CAWSVRGHSVEGNQPQHF.

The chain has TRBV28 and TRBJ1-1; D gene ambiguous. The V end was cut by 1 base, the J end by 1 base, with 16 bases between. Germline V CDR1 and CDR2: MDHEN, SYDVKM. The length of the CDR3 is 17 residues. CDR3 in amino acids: CASSLSRSQRSNTEAFF. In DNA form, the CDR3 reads TGTGCCAGCAGTTTATCCCGGAGCCAAAGATCGAACACTGAAGCTTTCTTT.

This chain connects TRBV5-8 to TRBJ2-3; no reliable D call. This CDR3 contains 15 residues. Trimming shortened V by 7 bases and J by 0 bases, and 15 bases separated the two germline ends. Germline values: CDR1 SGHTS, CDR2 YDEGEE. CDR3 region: CASQYNHVSTDTQYF. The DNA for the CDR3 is TGTGCCAGCCAATACAACCACGTGAGCACAGATACGCAGTATTTT.

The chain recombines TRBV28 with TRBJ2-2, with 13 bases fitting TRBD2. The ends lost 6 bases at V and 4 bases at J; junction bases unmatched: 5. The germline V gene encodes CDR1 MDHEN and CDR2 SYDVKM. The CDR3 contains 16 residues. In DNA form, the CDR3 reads TGTGCCAGCAGAAGACTAGCGGGAGGCCTCACCGGGGAGCTGTTTTTT. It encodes CASRRLAGGLTGELFF.

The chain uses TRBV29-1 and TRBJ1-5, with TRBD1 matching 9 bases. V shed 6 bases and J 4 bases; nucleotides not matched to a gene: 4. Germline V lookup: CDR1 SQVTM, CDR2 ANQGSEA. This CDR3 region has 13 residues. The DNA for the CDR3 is TGCAGCGTAATAGACAGGGGGAATCAGCCCCAGCATTTT. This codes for CSVIDRGNQPQHF.

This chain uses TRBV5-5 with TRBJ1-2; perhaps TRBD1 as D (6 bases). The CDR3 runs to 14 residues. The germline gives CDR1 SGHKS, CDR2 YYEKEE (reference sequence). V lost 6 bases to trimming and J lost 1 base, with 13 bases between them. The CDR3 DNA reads TGTGCCAGCAACCAAAACAGGGTTAACTATGGCTACACCTTC. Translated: CASNQNRVNYGYTF.

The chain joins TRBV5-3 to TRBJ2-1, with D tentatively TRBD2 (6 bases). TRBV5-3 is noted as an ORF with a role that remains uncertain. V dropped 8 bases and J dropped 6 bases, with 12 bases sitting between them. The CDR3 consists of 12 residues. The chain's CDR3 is CARPGTPNEQFF. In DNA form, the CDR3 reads TGTGCCAGGCCGGGGACTCCCAATGAGCAGTTCTTC.

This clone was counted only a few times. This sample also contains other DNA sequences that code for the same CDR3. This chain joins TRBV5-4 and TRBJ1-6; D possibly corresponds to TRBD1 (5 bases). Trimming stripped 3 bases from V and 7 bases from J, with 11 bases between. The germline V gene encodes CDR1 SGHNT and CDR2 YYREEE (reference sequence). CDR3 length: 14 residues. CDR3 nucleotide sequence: TGTGCCAGCAGCTCGAGGGGAGGGAATTCACCCCTCCACTTT. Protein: CASSSRGGNSPLHF.

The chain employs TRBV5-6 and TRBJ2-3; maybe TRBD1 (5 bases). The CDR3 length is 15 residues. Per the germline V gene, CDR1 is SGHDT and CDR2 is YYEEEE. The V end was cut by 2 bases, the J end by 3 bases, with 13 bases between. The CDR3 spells CASSFSVRATDTQYF. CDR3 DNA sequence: TGTGCCAGCAGCTTTAGTGTCAGGGCGACAGATACGCAGTATTTT.

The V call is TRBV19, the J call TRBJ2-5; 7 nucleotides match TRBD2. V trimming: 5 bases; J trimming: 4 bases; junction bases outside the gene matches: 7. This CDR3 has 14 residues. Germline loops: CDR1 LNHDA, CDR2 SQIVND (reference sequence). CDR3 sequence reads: CASSPAGTPETQYF. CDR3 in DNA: TGTGCCAGTAGTCCAGCGGGGACGCCAGAGACCCAGTACTTC.

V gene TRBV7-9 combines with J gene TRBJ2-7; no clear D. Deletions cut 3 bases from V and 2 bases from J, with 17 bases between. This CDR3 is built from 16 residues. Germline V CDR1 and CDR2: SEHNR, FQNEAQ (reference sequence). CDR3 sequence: CASSLIAEAPPYEQYF. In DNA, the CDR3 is TGTGCCAGCAGCTTGATTGCGGAAGCCCCGCCCTACGAGCAGTACTTC.

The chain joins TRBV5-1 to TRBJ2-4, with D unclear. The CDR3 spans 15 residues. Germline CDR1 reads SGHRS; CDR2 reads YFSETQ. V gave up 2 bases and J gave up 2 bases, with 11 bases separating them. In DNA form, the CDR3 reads TGCGCCAGCAGCTTTGTCCCCGGGTCCAAAAACATTCAGTACTTC. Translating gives CASSFVPGSKNIQYF.

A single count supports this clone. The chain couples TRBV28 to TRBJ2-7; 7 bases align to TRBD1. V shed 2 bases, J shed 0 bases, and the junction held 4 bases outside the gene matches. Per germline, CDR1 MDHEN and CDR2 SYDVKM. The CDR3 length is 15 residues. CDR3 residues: CASSLHGTASYEQYF. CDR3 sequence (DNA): TGTGCCAGCAGTTTACACGGGACAGCCTCCTACGAGCAGTACTTC.

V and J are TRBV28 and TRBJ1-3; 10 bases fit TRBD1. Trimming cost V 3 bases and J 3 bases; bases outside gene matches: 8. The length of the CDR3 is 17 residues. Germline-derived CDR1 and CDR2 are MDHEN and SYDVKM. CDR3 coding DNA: TGTGCCAGCAGTTTGTCGGGACAGGGGAGTGGTGGAAACACCATATATTTT. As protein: CASSLSGQGSGGNTIYF.

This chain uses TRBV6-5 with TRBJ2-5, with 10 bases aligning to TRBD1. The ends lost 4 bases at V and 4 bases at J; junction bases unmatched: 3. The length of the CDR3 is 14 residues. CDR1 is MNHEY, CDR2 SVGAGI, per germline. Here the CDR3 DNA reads TGTGCCAGCAGTTCGACAGGGGGCGCAGAGACCCAGTACTTC. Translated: CASSSTGGAETQYF.

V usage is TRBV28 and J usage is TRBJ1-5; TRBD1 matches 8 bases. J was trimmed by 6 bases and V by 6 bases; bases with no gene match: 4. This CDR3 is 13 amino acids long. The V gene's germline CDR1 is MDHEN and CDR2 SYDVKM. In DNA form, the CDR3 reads TGTGCCAGCAGGGACAGGGTGGTTCAGCCCCAGCATTTT. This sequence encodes CASRDRVVQPQHF. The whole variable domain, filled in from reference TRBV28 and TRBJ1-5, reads DVKVTQSSRYLVKRTGEKVFLECVQDMDHENMFWYRQDPGLGLRLIYFSYDVKMKEKGDIPEGYSVSREKKERFSLILESASTNQTSMYLCASRDRVVQPQHFGDGTRLSIL.

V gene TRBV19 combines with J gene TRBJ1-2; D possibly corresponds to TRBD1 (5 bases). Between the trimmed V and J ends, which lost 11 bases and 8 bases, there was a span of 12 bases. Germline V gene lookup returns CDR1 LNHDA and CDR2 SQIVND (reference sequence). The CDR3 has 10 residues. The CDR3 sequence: CAGRGWGYTF. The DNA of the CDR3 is TGTGCCGGGCGGGGCTGGGGCTACACCTTC.

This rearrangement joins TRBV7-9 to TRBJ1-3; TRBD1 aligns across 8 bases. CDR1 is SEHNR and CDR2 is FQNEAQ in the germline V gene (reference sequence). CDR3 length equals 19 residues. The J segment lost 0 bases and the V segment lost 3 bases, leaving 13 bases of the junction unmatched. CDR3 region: CASSFPPQDRALSGNTIYF. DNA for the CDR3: TGTGCCAGCAGCTTCCCCCCGCAGGACAGGGCTCTCTCTGGAAACACCATATATTTT.

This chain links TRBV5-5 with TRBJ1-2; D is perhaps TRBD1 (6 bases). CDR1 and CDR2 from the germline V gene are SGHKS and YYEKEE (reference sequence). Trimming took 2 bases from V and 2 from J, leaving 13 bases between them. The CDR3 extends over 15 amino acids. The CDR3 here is CASSFYETGNYGYTF. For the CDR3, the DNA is TGTGCCAGCAGCTTTTACGAGACAGGAAACTATGGCTACACCTTC.

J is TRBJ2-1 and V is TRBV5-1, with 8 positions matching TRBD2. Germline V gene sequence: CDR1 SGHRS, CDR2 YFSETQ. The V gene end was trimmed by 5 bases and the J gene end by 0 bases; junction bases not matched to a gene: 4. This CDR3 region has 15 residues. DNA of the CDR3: TGCGCCAGCAGGCCGCTAGCGGGCTCCTACAATGAGCAGTTCTTC. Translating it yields CASRPLAGSYNEQFF.

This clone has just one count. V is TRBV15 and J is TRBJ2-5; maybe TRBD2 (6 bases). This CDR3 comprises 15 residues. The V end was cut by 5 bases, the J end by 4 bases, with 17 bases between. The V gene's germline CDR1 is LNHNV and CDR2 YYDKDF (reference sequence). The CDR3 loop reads CATSLGGATPETQYF. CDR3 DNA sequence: TGTGCCACCAGCCTGGGGGGAGCGACCCCAGAGACCCAGTACTTC.